These 22 T cell receptor beta chains were all obtained from the same sample, sequenced in a study of blood T cell repertoires in COVID-19. Data came from immunoSEQ multiplex PCR; TCRdb stores just in-frame clones and leaves some out. The sample records about 400,000 clones, over 75% being singletons. Sequenced: PBMCs or T cells enriched from blood (not recorded which). These receptors were obtained from a woman in her forties with acute COVID-19.

This chain connects TRBV19 to TRBJ1-6; no clear D gene. CDR1 and CDR2 from the germline V gene are LNHDA and SQIVND (reference sequence). This CDR3 is 15 amino acids long. V shed 2 bases and J shed 10 bases, with 15 bases lying between them. Here the CDR3 reads CASSISGDRSSPLHF. The CDR3 DNA reads as TGTGCCAGTAGTATAAGCGGGGATAGAAGCTCACCCCTCCACTTT.

The CDR3 nucleotides are TGTGCCAGTAGCGAACAGGGATCAGGTGAAAAACTGTTTTTT. Amino acid sequence: CASSEQGSGEKLFF. The chain recombines TRBV19 with TRBJ1-4; tentative D call: TRBD1 (6 bases). CDR1 is LNHDA and CDR2 is SQIVND in the germline V gene (reference sequence). This CDR3 comprises 14 residues. V was pared by 6 bases and J by 7 bases, with 15 bases between.

The rearrangement joins TRBV5-1 to TRBJ2-1, with 8 positions matching TRBD2. CDR3 length: 13 amino acids. Germline CDR1 is SGHRS and CDR2 is YFSETQ. Unmatched junction bases numbered 6, after V lost 5 bases and J lost 8 bases. The CDR3 DNA reads as TGCGCCAGCAGTTTTAAGCGGGAGTATGAGCAGTTCTTC. This gives the protein CASSFKREYEQFF.

The V call is TRBV2, the J call TRBJ2-7, with TRBD2 as a possible D gene (5 bases). Per germline, CDR1 SNHLY and CDR2 FYNNEI. V dropped 4 bases and J dropped 0 bases, with 10 bases sitting between them. CDR3 length: 14 amino acids. The CDR3 is CASSVLRGSYEQYF. In DNA, the CDR3 is TGTGCCAGCAGTGTCCTCCGGGGCTCCTACGAGCAGTACTTC.

Note on this clone: This sample also contains other DNA sequences that code for the same CDR3. This chain uses TRBV18 with TRBJ1-2; weak D call: TRBD1 (5 bases). The CDR3 has 14 residues. Germline V lookup: CDR1 KGHSH, CDR2 LQKENI. The V gene lost 3 bases and the J gene lost 4 bases, with 12 bases spanning the gap. The DNA of the CDR3 is TGTGCCAGCTCACCGGGCAGGGAAGGCTATGGCTACACCTTC. It yields the protein CASSPGREGYGYTF.

The chain uses TRBV11-2 and TRBJ2-2; 7 positions match TRBD1. Looked up from germline, CDR1 is SGHAT and CDR2 is FQNNGV. Losses at the gene ends were 5 bases for V and 2 bases for J; bases not matched to a gene: 5. This CDR3 region has 15 residues. CDR3 in DNA: TGTGCCAGCAGCAAAAGACAGGGAAACACCGGGGAGCTGTTTTTT. Protein: CASSKRQGNTGELFF.

The chain combines TRBV7-9 with TRBJ1-3; the D is unclear. Germline assignment: CDR1 SEHNR and CDR2 FQNEAQ (reference sequence). The V end lost 5 bases, the J end lost 2 bases, and 10 bases lay between the germline ends. CDR3 length equals 14 residues. CDR3 residues: CASSPTLAGNTIYF. The DNA for the CDR3 is TGTGCCAGCAGCCCGACTTTAGCTGGAAACACCATATATTTT.

The rearrangement links TRBV5-4 to TRBJ2-3; weak D call: TRBD2 (5 bases). Trimming took 4 bases from V and 8 from J, leaving 11 bases between them. In germline, CDR1 is SGHNT, CDR2 YYREEE (reference sequence). This CDR3 is 12 amino acids long. The DNA of the CDR3 is TGTGCCAGCAGCCCCTCCGGACTTACGCAGTATTTT. It encodes CASSPSGLTQYF.

The chain links TRBV5-1 to TRBJ1-1; D is possibly TRBD1 (5 bases). The germline gives CDR1 SGHRS, CDR2 YFSETQ. The germline V and J ends were trimmed by 0 bases and 4 bases, with 19 bases remaining between them. The CDR3 spans 17 residues. The chain's CDR3 is CASSLDGQRGGGTEAFF. The CDR3 DNA sequence: TGCGCCAGCAGCTTGGACGGTCAGCGGGGCGGGGGCACTGAAGCTTTCTTT.

This clone was counted a few times. This CDR3 reads CASSEGQVNTEAFF. The CDR3 region has the DNA TGTGCCAGCTCAGAGGGACAAGTGAACACTGAAGCTTTCTTT. The chain links TRBV18 to TRBJ1-1; a weak D match, TRBD1 (6 bases). Germline CDR1 and CDR2: KGHSH and LQKENI. The V gene lost 5 bases and the J gene lost 0 bases, with 10 bases spanning the gap. The CDR3 contains 14 residues.

The CDR3 region has the DNA TGTGCCAGCAGATTCCGGGACAGGGGAGGCGAGCAGTACTTC. It codes for CASRFRDRGGEQYF. The V call is TRBV2, the J call TRBJ2-7; 10 nucleotides line up with TRBD1. V lost 6 bases and J lost 6; bases outside the gene matches: 8. The CDR3 has 14 residues. Germline-derived CDR1 and CDR2 are SNHLY and FYNNEI. Complete variable domain (other parts from reference TRBV2 and TRBJ2-7): EPEVTQTPSHQVTQMGQEVILRCVPISNHLYFYWYRQILGQKVEFLVSFYNNEISEKSEIFDDQFSVERPDGSNFTLKIRSTKLEDSAMYFCASRFRDRGGEQYFGPGTRLTVT.

The V call is TRBV27, the J call TRBJ2-7; possible D gene TRBD2, 5 bases. This CDR3 region has 15 residues. V lost 5 bases to trimming and J lost 2 bases, with 16 bases between them. The V gene's germline CDR1 is MNHEY and CDR2 SMNVEV (reference sequence). The CDR3 DNA follows: TGTGCCAGCAGTCCTGCGGGCAGGACGCCCTACGAGCAGTACTTC. Its protein product is CASSPAGRTPYEQYF.

The chain employs TRBV6-5 and TRBJ1-2; TRBD1 matches at 9 bases. The CDR3 totals 15 residues. Trimming cost V 6 bases and J 5 bases; bases outside gene matches: 10. CDR1 and CDR2 (germline): MNHEY, SVGAGI. The CDR3: CASRRPGQGGYGYTF. The CDR3 DNA is TGTGCCAGCAGACGACCGGGACAGGGAGGTTATGGCTACACCTTC.

The rearrangement links TRBV12-2 to TRBJ2-3; whether TRBD2, the table's D call, matches the DNA was not checked. TRBV12-2 is a pseudogene. The CDR3 is 16 amino acids. The CDR3: CASRFRTSSLSDTQYF. The CDR3 coding sequence is TGTGCAAGTCGCTTCCGAACTAGCTCCCTTTCAGATACGCAGTATTTT.

The genes are TRBV19 and TRBJ1-2; 8 bases are shared with TRBD1. CDR3 size: 14 residues. Per germline, CDR1 LNHDA and CDR2 SQIVND (reference sequence). Germline trimming cut 5 bases from V and 3 bases from J; bases unmatched to any gene: 5. DNA of the CDR3: TGTGCCAGTAGTTACAGGACAGGGCACTATGGCTACACCTTC. Its translation: CASSYRTGHYGYTF.

The chain has TRBV5-4 and TRBJ1-1, with TRBD1 matching over 10 bases. Germline CDR1 is SGHNT and CDR2 is YYREEE (reference sequence). The CDR3 covers 13 residues. Trimming took 3 bases from V and 8 from J; bases not matched to a gene: 4. The CDR3 sequence: CASSSRQGAEAFF. In nucleotides, the CDR3 is TGTGCCAGCAGCTCCCGACAGGGGGCGGAAGCTTTCTTT.

The chain links TRBV10-3 to TRBJ1-2, with D possibly being TRBD1 (5 bases). This CDR3 region has 12 residues. The V end was cut by 11 bases, the J end by 5 bases, with 15 bases between. CDR1 ENHRY and CDR2 SYGVKD come from the germline V gene. The CDR3 coding sequence is TGTGCCTCCGGGGGGGGGAGATATGGCTACACCTTC. Amino acids: CASGGGRYGYTF.

The chain combines TRBV5-1 with TRBJ1-2, with TRBD1 identical over 8 bases. This CDR3 contains 13 residues. Germline loops: CDR1 SGHRS, CDR2 YFSETQ. With 4 bases clipped from V and 8 bases from J, the junction kept 7 bases outside the gene matches. CDR3 nucleotides: TGCGCCAGCAGCCTAGGACAGGGACGGGGCTACACCTTC. This gives the protein CASSLGQGRGYTF.

This sequence joins TRBV27 and TRBJ1-4; maybe TRBD1 (6 bases). Trimming left V 5 bases short and J 10 bases short, with 20 bases between. Germline V gene sequence: CDR1 MNHEY, CDR2 SMNVEV (reference sequence). CDR3 length: 15 amino acids. CDR3 in amino acids: CASSPRWEGGRKLFF. In DNA form, the CDR3 reads TGTGCCAGCAGTCCCCGGTGGGAGGGGGGGCGAAAACTGTTTTTT.

The chain joins TRBV18 to TRBJ2-6; tentatively, D is TRBD1 (5 bases). The CDR3 consists of 17 residues. CDR1 is KGHSH and CDR2 is LQKENI in the germline V gene. V was clipped by 0 bases and J by 0 bases, with 9 bases between them. CDR3 DNA: TGTGCCAGCTCACCACCGTTCAGGGCCTCTGGGGCCAACGTCCTGACTTTC. Its translation: CASSPPFRASGANVLTF. The variable domain in full, with the rest retrieved from reference TRBV18 and TRBJ2-6, is NAGVMQNPRHLVRRRGQEARLRCSPMKGHSHVYWYRQLPEEGLKFMVYLQKENIIDESGMPKERFSAEFPKEGPSILRIQQVVRGDSAAYFCASSPPFRASGANVLTFGAGSRLTVL.

The rearrangement joins TRBV9 to TRBJ2-3; TRBD2 matches at 14 bases. The germline V gene has CDR1 SGDLS and CDR2 YYNGEE. CDR3 length equals 17 residues. Trimming took 4 bases from V and 6 from J; bases not matched to a gene: 10. The DNA of the CDR3 is TGTGCCAGCAGCCCGACTAGCGGGGGGGCCTTTCCTGATACGCAGTATTTT. Residues: CASSPTSGGAFPDTQYF. The full variable domain, in which reference TRBV9 and TRBJ2-3 provide the parts outside the CDR3, is DSGVTQTPKHLITATGQRVTLRCSPRSGDLSVYWYQQSLDQGLQFLIQYYNGEERAKGNILERFSAQQFPDLHSELNLSSLELGDSALYFCASSPTSGGAFPDTQYFGPGTRLTVL.

In this sample, this clone turned up a few times. This chain connects TRBV6-5 to TRBJ2-5, with TRBD2 matching 8 bases. In germline, CDR1 is MNHEY, CDR2 SVGAGI. The ends lost 0 bases at V and 2 bases at J; junction bases unmatched: 5. The CDR3 has 16 amino acids. CDR3 DNA sequence: TGTGCCAGCAGTTACTCGGGTCGGGGGGGGCAAGAGACCCAGTACTTC. Translating gives CASSYSGRGGQETQYF.